Below are 27 T cell receptor beta chains sequenced from a single sample in a study of blood T cell repertoires in COVID-19. The repertoire was sequenced with immunoSEQ multiplex PCR; TCRdb's copy has only in-frame clones and lacks some. The sample gives 360,000 or so clones, roughly 89% of which show up once; about 3.9% is in the top ten. The specimen was peripheral blood. These receptors were collected from a woman aged 60-75 years with COVID-19, enrolled during active disease.

This clone appeared a single time. V usage is TRBV9 and J usage is TRBJ1-3; 10 nucleotides align to TRBD1. After removal of 3 bases from V and 2 bases from J, the junction contained 14 bases not matched to a gene. Per the germline V gene, CDR1 is SGDLS and CDR2 is YYNGEE. CDR3 length: 19 residues. This CDR3 reads CASSAEPYADRGPGNTIYF. The CDR3 DNA follows: TGTGCCAGCAGCGCCGAGCCTTACGCAGACAGGGGGCCTGGAAACACCATATATTTT. Filled out from reference TRBV9 and TRBJ1-3, the complete variable domain reads DSGVTQTPKHLITATGQRVTLRCSPRSGDLSVYWYQQSLDQGLQFLIQYYNGEERAKGNILERFSAQQFPDLHSELNLSSLELGDSALYFCASSAEPYADRGPGNTIYFGEGSWLTVV.

Only one count was recorded for this clone. The gene calls are TRBV6-1 and TRBJ1-4; 7 nucleotides line up with TRBD1. Germline CDR1 reads MNHNS; CDR2 reads SASEGT. Germline trimming cut 3 bases from V and 6 bases from J; bases unmatched to any gene: 7. CDR3 length: 15 residues. The CDR3 spells CASSDQTGSYEKLFF. CDR3 coding DNA: TGTGCCAGCAGTGATCAGACAGGGAGTTATGAAAAACTGTTTTTT.

The CDR3 DNA sequence: TGTGCCAGCAGTTTATTACAGGGAGAGGGGGAAAAACTGTTTTTT. Translating it yields CASSLLQGEGEKLFF. The chain is built from TRBV28 and TRBJ1-4; tentative D call: TRBD1 (6 bases). This CDR3 has 15 amino acids. Trimming cost V 1 base and J 8 bases, with 14 bases left between them. Germline loops: CDR1 MDHEN, CDR2 SYDVKM.

The J gene is TRBJ2-7, the V gene TRBV18, with TRBD2 as a possible D gene (7 bases). This CDR3 contains 14 residues. V lost 3 bases and J lost 2, with 11 bases in between. From germline, CDR1 is KGHSH and CDR2 LQKENI. CDR3 residues: CASSPDGGPYEQYF. CDR3 nucleotide sequence: TGTGCCAGCTCACCGGACGGGGGGCCCTACGAGCAGTACTTC.

Regarding this clone: No conserved phenylalanine or tryptophan is present at the end of the CDR3, so a read error is the likely explanation. The genes are TRBV2 and TRBJ1-1; D possibly corresponds to TRBD1 (6 bases). The V end was cut by 5 bases, the J end by 4 bases, with 14 bases between. This CDR3 comprises 14 residues. CDR1 and CDR2 (germline): SNHLY, FYNNEI. The CDR3 DNA reads as TGTGCCAGCAGTAGGGACACCGAGGTCACTGAAGCTTTCCTT. Protein sequence: CASSRDTEVTEAFL.

V gene TRBV4-1 combines with J gene TRBJ1-4; a weak D match, TRBD1 (5 bases). The V gene lost 4 bases and the J gene lost 8 bases, with 17 bases spanning the gap. This CDR3 contains 15 residues. In germline, CDR1 is MGHRA, CDR2 YSYEKL. CDR3 nucleotide sequence: TGCGCCAGCAGCCGCCTAGGACACGAGAAAGAAAAACTGTTTTTT. Encoded protein: CASSRLGHEKEKLFF.

The chain has TRBV28 and TRBJ2-5; possible D gene TRBD1, 6 bases. V gave up 6 bases and J gave up 0 bases, with 17 bases separating them. Germline V gives CDR1 MDHEN, CDR2 SYDVKM. The CDR3 consists of 16 residues. Written as DNA, the CDR3 is TGTGCCAGCAGCGGGGTGCTAGGGGGAGACCAAGAGACCCAGTACTTC. This codes for CASSGVLGGDQETQYF.

For this clone: The sample holds other DNA sequences that translate to the same CDR3. The rearrangement links TRBV5-1 to TRBJ1-5, with 7 bases lining up with TRBD1. CDR3 length: 15 residues. The V and J ends lost 4 bases and 0 bases, in that order; junction bases with no gene match: 4. The germline V gene has CDR1 SGHRS and CDR2 YFSETQ. The CDR3 DNA follows: TGCGCCAGCAGCCGGACAGGCGATAGCAATCAGCCCCAGCATTTT. Translated, it gives CASSRTGDSNQPQHF.

The chain uses TRBV30 and TRBJ1-3; D might be TRBD1 (6 bases). The germline CDR1 and CDR2 sequences are GTSNPN and SVGIG (reference sequence). V was pared by 8 bases and J by 0 bases, with 8 bases between. CDR3 length: 12 residues. This chain's CDR3 is CAARGSGNTIYF. The DNA for the CDR3 is TGTGCCGCCAGGGGCTCTGGAAACACCATATATTTT.

The chain joins TRBV6-1 to TRBJ1-6; D perhaps matches TRBD1 (5 bases). This CDR3 contains 15 residues. With 3 bases removed from V and 9 bases from J, the gap between germline ends came to 15 bases. Germline assignment: CDR1 MNHNS and CDR2 SASEGT. CDR3 DNA sequence: TGTGCCAGCAGTGATTGGGACTCGGGTGTTTCACCCCTCCACTTT. Protein product: CASSDWDSGVSPLHF.

The chain links TRBV18 to TRBJ1-1, with 8 bases lining up with TRBD1. The V and J ends lost 1 base and 3 bases, in that order; junction bases with no gene match: 1. Germline V gene data show CDR1 as KGHSH and CDR2 as LQKENI. CDR3 length: 14 residues. This CDR3 reads CASSPLTGDTEAFF. The CDR3 DNA sequence: TGTGCCAGCTCACCACTGACAGGGGACACTGAAGCTTTCTTT.

This chain joins TRBV13 and TRBJ1-2, with a tentative D call TRBD1 (6 bases). The CDR3 runs 16 residues. CDR1 and CDR2 (germline): PRHDT, FYEKMQ (reference sequence). The V gene lost 4 bases and the J gene lost 0 bases, with 15 bases spanning the gap. The CDR3 DNA reads TGTGCCAGCAGCTGGGGGGGGCAGGACCCTAACTATGGCTACACCTTC. Translated: CASSWGGQDPNYGYTF.

The V call is TRBV7-7, the J call TRBJ2-3; 8 bases are shared with TRBD1. CDR3 size: 15 residues. Germline CDR1 is SSHAT and CDR2 is FNYEAQ (reference sequence). V lost 3 bases, J lost 1 base, and 3 bases stayed unmatched. CDR3 coding DNA: TGTGCCAGCAGCTTGACAGGGGTAGGCACAGATACGCAGTATTTT. As protein: CASSLTGVGTDTQYF. The variable domain in full, with the rest retrieved from reference TRBV7-7 and TRBJ2-3, is GAGVSQSPRYKVTKRGQDVTLRCDPISSHATLYWYQQALGQGPEFLTYFNYEAQPDKSGLPSDRFSAERPEGSISTLTIQRTEQRDSAMYRCASSLTGVGTDTQYFGPGTRLTVL.

The V call is TRBV4-2, the J call TRBJ1-4, with D possibly being TRBD1 (6 bases). In germline, CDR1 is LGHNA, CDR2 YNFKEQ. The CDR3 has 15 residues. Trimming removed 1 base at V and 4 bases at J, with 10 bases between. This CDR3 is CASSQGGGINEKLFF. As DNA, the CDR3 is TGTGCCAGCAGCCAAGGTGGGGGCATTAATGAAAAACTGTTTTTT.

The chain has TRBV3-1 (or the pseudogene TRBV3-2) and TRBJ2-1, with D unclear. Per germline, CDR1 LGHDT and CDR2 YNNKEL (reference sequence). The CDR3 has 11 amino acids. V was shortened by 2 bases and J by 9 bases, with 5 bases between the two germline ends. The CDR3: CASSQSGEQFF. Here the CDR3 DNA reads TGTGCCAGCAGCCAATCGGGTGAGCAGTTCTTC.

This clone occurred once. This sequence joins TRBV24-1 and TRBJ2-5, with D perhaps matching TRBD1 (5 bases). The CDR3 length is 18 residues. Trimming cost V 3 bases and J 4 bases, with 23 bases left between them. Germline V CDR1 and CDR2: KGHDR, SFDVKD. Here the CDR3 reads CATSDTRWPGSRGETQYF. As DNA, the CDR3 is TGTGCCACCAGTGATACCCGCTGGCCAGGGTCTCGAGGAGAGACCCAGTACTTC.

This chain links TRBV14 with TRBJ1-1, with D possibly TRBD1 on 6 matching bases. The CDR3 has 14 residues. V lost 5 bases to trimming and J lost 2 bases, with 12 bases between them. The germline V gene encodes CDR1 SGHDN and CDR2 FVKESK. CDR3 region: CASSSYRENTEAFF. Here the CDR3 DNA reads TGTGCCAGCAGCTCTTACAGGGAAAACACTGAAGCTTTCTTT.

J is TRBJ1-3 and V is TRBV18; tentative D call: TRBD1 (5 bases). The V gene's germline CDR1 is KGHSH and CDR2 LQKENI. This CDR3 comprises 14 residues. V dropped 6 bases and J dropped 6 bases, with 15 bases sitting between them. DNA for the CDR3: TGTGCCAGCTCGGTACCAGGGAAGGAAAACACCATATATTTT. It is translated as CASSVPGKENTIYF.

This sequence joins TRBV6-1 and TRBJ1-4, with D perhaps TRBD1 (5 bases). Trimming pared 2 bases from V and 8 bases from J, leaving 15 bases between. Germline assignment: CDR1 MNHNS and CDR2 SASEGT. There are 15 residues in the CDR3. The CDR3 is CASSEFRLRGEKLFF. The CDR3 DNA sequence: TGTGCCAGCAGTGAATTCAGGCTAAGGGGAGAAAAACTGTTTTTT.

CDR3 residues: CASSQGTANRPQHF. The CDR3 DNA follows: TGCGCCAGCAGCCAAGGGACAGCCAATCGACCCCAGCATTTT. The V gene is TRBV4-1, the J gene TRBJ1-5, with a tentative D call TRBD1 (6 bases). In germline, CDR1 is MGHRA, CDR2 YSYEKL. This CDR3 has 14 amino acids. The ends were cut back, 1 base at V and 10 bases at J, with 14 bases in the middle.

The chain combines TRBV29-1 with TRBJ1-2, with a weak D call TRBD1 (5 bases). Germline V gives CDR1 SQVTM, CDR2 ANQGSEA. V was shortened by 8 bases and J by 7 bases, with 14 bases between the two germline ends. The CDR3 has 11 residues. For the CDR3, the DNA is TGCAGCCTCAGGGATAAGGTTGGCTACACCTTC. It codes for CSLRDKVGYTF.

The chain carries TRBV5-1 and TRBJ1-1, with D unclear. Trimming stripped 3 bases from V and 0 bases from J, with 9 bases between. This CDR3 is 14 amino acids long. In germline, CDR1 is SGHRS, CDR2 YFSETQ. The chain's CDR3 is CASSSYGMNTEAFF. CDR3 coding DNA: TGCGCCAGCAGCTCCTACGGGATGAACACTGAAGCTTTCTTT. Looking up the rest from reference TRBV5-1 and TRBJ1-1 gives the full variable domain: KAGVTQTPRYLIKTRGQQVTLSCSPISGHRSVSWYQQTPGQGLQFLFEYFSETQRNKGNFPGRFSGRQFSNSRSEMNVSTLELGDSALYLCASSSYGMNTEAFFGQGTRLTVV.

The chain uses TRBV2 and TRBJ1-3; 11 nucleotides line up with TRBD1. CDR1 is SNHLY and CDR2 is FYNNEI in the germline V gene. V lost 6 bases, J lost 2 bases, and 3 bases stayed unmatched. CDR3 length: 15 residues. This CDR3 is CASRGTGGPGNTIYF. The CDR3, as DNA: TGTGCCAGCAGGGGGACAGGGGGTCCTGGAAACACCATATATTTT.

Notes on this clone: Other nucleotide sequences from this sample produce the same CDR3. The chain carries TRBV6-5 and TRBJ1-1, with D tentatively TRBD1 (5 bases). This CDR3 has 13 residues. With 6 bases removed from V and 0 bases from J, the gap between germline ends came to 8 bases. Germline CDR1 is MNHEY and CDR2 is SVGAGI. Here the CDR3 DNA reads TGTGCCAGCAGCCAGGGCGTGAACACTGAAGCTTTCTTT. Translating gives CASSQGVNTEAFF.

V and J are TRBV5-6 and TRBJ1-2; 11 bases agree with TRBD1. Germline V gives CDR1 SGHDT, CDR2 YYEEEE. CDR3 size: 13 residues. V was clipped by 4 bases and J by 8 bases; unmatched bases: 4. The DNA of the CDR3 is TGTGCCAGCAGCAGGACAGGGGGCACAGGCTACACCTTC. Encoded protein: CASSRTGGTGYTF.

The chain recombines TRBV27 with TRBJ1-6, with D perhaps matching TRBD1 (6 bases). The CDR3 has 13 residues. Trimming removed 2 bases at V and 10 bases at J, with 9 bases between. Germline assignment: CDR1 MNHEY and CDR2 SMNVEV (reference sequence). The CDR3 region has the DNA TGTGCCAGCAGTTTAAGGGACATCTCACCCCTCCACTTT. This encodes CASSLRDISPLHF.

The chain couples TRBV3-1 (or the pseudogene TRBV3-2) to TRBJ2-7; the match to TRBD1 covers 7 bases. The CDR3 extends over 16 amino acids. Germline V gene sequence: CDR1 LGHDT, CDR2 YNNKEL (reference sequence). Trimming removed 4 bases from V and 2 bases from J; junction bases left unmatched: 11. This CDR3 reads CASSRADRSIPYEQYF. In DNA, the CDR3 is TGTGCCAGCAGCCGAGCGGACAGGTCGATTCCCTACGAGCAGTACTTC.